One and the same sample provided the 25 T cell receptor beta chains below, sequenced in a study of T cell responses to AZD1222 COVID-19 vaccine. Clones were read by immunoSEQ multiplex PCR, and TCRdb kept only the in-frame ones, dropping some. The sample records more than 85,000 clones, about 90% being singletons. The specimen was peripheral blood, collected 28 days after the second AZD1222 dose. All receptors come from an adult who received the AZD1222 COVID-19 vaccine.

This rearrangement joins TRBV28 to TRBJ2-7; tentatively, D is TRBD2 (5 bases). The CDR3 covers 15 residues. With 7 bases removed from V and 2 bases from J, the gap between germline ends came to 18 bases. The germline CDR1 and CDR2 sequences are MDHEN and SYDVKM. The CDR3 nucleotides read TGTGCCAGCATCCCGGCGGGCAGCTCTACCTACGAGCAGTACTTC. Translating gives CASIPAGSSTYEQYF. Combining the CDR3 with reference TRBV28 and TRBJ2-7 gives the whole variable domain DVKVTQSSRYLVKRTGEKVFLECVQDMDHENMFWYRQDPGLGLRLIYFSYDVKMKEKGDIPEGYSVSREKKERFSLILESASTNQTSMYLCASIPAGSSTYEQYFGPGTRLTVT.

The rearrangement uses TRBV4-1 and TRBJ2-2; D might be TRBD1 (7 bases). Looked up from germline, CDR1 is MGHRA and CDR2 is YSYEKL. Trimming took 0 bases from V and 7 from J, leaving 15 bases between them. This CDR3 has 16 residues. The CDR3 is CASSQEFVQGGGELFF. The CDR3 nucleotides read TGCGCCAGCAGCCAAGAATTTGTCCAGGGGGGCGGGGAGCTGTTTTTT.

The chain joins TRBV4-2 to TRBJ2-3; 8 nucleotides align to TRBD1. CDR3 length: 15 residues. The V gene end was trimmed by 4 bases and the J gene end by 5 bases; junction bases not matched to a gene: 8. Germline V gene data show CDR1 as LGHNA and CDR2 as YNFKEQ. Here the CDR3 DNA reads TGTGCCAGCAGCCCCCGACAGGGGAGGAGAGATACGCAGTATTTT. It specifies CASSPRQGRRDTQYF.

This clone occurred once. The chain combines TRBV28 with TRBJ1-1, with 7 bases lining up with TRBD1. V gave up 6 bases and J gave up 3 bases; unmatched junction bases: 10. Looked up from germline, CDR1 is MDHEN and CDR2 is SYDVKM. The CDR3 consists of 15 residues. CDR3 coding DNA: TGTGCCAGCAGCCACAGACAGGGATTCTACACTGAAGCTTTCTTT. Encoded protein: CASSHRQGFYTEAFF.

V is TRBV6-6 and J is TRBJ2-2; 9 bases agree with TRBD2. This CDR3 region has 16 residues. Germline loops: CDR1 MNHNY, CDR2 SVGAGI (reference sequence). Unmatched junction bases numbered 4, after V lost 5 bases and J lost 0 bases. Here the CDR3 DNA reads TGTGCCAGCAGTAGGCGGGGGGGCCCGAACACCGGGGAGCTGTTTTTT. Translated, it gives CASSRRGGPNTGELFF.

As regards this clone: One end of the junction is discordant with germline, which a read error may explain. The CDR3 reads CASSRGGARNIQYF. DNA for the CDR3: TGTGCCAGCAGCCGCGGAGGGGCCAGAAACATTCAGTACTTC. The chain couples TRBV3-1 (or the pseudogene TRBV3-2) to TRBJ2-4; D may be TRBD2 (6 bases). The CDR3 length is 14 residues. Germline assignment: CDR1 LGHDT and CDR2 YNNKEL (reference sequence).

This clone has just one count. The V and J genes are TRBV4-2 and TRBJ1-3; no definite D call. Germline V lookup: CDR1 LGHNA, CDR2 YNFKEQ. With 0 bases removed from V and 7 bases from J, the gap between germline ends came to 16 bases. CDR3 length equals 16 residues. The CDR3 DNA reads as TGTGCCAGCAGCCAAGATTACCGCTCTACCCCCAACACCATATATTTT. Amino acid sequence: CASSQDYRSTPNTIYF.

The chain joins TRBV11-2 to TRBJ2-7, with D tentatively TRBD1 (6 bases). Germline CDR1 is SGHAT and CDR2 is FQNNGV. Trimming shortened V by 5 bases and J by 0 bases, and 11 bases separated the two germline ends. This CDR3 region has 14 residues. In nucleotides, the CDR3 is TGTGCCAGCAGCGGGACATTAAGCTCCTACGAGCAGTACTTC. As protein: CASSGTLSSYEQYF.

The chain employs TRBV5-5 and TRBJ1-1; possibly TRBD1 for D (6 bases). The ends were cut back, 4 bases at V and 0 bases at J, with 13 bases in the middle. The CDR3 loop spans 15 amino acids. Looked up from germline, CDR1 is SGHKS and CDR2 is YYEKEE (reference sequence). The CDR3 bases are TGTGCCAGCAGCCTCACACAGGGAATGAACACTGAAGCTTTCTTT. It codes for CASSLTQGMNTEAFF.

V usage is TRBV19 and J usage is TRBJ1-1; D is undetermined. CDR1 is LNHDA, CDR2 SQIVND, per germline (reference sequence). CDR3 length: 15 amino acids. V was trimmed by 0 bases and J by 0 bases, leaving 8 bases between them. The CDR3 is CASSIDGRVNTEAFF. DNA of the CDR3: TGTGCCAGTAGTATAGATGGCAGAGTGAACACTGAAGCTTTCTTT.

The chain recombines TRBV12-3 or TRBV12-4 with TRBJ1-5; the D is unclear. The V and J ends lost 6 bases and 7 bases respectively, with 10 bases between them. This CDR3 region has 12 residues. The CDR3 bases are TGTGCCAGCAGGTCCACTGGGCAGCCCCAGCATTTT. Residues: CASRSTGQPQHF.

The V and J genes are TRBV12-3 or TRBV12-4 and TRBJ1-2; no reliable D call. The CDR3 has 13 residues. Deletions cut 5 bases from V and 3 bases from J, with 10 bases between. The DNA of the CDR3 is TGTGCCAGCAGTCCCATGGTGTACTATGGCTACACCTTC. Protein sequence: CASSPMVYYGYTF.

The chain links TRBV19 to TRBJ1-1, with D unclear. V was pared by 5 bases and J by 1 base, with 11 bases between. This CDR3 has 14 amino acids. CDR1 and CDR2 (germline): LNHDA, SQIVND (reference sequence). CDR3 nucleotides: TGTGCCAGTAGTTCCCAGTGGGGGAACACTGAAGCTTTCTTT. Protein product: CASSSQWGNTEAFF. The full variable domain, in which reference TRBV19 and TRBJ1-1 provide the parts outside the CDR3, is DGGITQSPKYLFRKEGQNVTLSCEQNLNHDAMYWYRQDPGQGLRLIYYSQIVNDFQKGDIAEGYSVSREKKESFPLTVTSAQKNPTAFYLCASSSQWGNTEAFFGQGTRLTVV.

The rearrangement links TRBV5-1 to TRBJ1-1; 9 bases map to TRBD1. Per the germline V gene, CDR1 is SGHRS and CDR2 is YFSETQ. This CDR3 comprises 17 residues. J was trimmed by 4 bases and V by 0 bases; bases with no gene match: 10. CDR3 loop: CASSLEGQGFSSTEAFF. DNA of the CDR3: TGCGCCAGCAGCTTGGAGGGACAGGGTTTTTCGAGCACTGAAGCTTTCTTT.

CDR3 sequence reads: CASSSLGGVVNTQYF. The DNA of the CDR3 is TGTGCCAGCAGCAGTTTGGGGGGAGTCGTAAATACGCAGTATTTT. The chain joins TRBV5-4 to TRBJ2-3; TRBD2 might be the D (6 bases). This CDR3 region has 15 residues. The V gene's germline CDR1 is SGHNT and CDR2 YYREEE (reference sequence). V was shortened by 4 bases and J by 7 bases, with 19 bases between the two germline ends. Using reference TRBV5-4 and TRBJ2-3 for the parts outside the CDR3, the full variable domain is ETGVTQSPTHLIKTRGQQVTLRCSSQSGHNTVSWYQQALGQGPQFIFQYYREEENGRGNFPPRFSGLQFPNYSSELNVNALELDDSALYLCASSSLGGVVNTQYFGPGTRLTVL.

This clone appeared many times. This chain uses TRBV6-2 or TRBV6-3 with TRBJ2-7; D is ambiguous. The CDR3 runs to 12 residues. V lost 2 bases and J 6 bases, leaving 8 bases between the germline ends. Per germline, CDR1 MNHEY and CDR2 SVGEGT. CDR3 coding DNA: TGTGCCAGCAGTTACCCGCCCCCCGAGCAGTACTTC. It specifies CASSYPPPEQYF.

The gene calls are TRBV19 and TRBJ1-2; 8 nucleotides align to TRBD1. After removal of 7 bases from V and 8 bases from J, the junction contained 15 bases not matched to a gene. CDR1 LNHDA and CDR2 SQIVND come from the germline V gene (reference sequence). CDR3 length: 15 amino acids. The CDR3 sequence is CASTPRVRTGRGYTF. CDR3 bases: TGTGCCAGTACCCCCAGGGTGAGGACAGGGCGCGGCTACACCTTC.

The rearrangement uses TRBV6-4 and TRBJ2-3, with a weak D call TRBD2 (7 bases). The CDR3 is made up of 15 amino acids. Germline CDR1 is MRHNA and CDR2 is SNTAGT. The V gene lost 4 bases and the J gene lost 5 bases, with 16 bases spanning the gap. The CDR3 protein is CASSAEGGDEDTQYF. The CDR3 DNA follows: TGTGCCAGCAGTGCAGAAGGGGGGGACGAAGATACGCAGTATTTT.

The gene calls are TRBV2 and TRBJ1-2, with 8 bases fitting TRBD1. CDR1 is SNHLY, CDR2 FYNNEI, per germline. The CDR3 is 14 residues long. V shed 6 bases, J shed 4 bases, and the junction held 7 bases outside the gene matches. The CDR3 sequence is CASSGTGRPYGYTF. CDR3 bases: TGTGCCAGCAGCGGGACAGGCCGACCCTATGGCTACACCTTC.

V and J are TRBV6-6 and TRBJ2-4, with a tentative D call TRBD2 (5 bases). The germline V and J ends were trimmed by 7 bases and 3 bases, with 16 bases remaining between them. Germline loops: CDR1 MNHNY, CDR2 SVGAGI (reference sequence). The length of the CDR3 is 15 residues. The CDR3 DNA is TGTGCCAGCACCCCATTTCTAGCCAACAAAAACATTCAGTACTTC. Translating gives CASTPFLANKNIQYF.

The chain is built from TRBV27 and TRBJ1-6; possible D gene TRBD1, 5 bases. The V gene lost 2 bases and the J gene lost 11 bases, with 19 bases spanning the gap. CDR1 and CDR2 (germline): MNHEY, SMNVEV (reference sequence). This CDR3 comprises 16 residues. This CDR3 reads CASSLTITGAGAPLHF. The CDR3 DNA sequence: TGTGCCAGCAGTTTAACCATTACAGGTGCCGGGGCACCCCTCCACTTT.

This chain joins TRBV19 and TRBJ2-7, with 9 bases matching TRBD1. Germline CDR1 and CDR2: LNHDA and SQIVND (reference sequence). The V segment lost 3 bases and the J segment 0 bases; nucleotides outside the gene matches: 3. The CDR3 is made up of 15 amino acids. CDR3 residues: CASSMGQGGSYEQYF. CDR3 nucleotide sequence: TGTGCCAGTAGTATGGGACAGGGAGGCTCCTACGAGCAGTACTTC.

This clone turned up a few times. The CDR3 bases are TGCGCCAGCAGCTTGGGGCGAGAACGTGAAGCTTTCTTT. This gives the protein CASSLGREREAFF. The V call is TRBV5-1, the J call TRBJ1-1; D not certain. Germline values: CDR1 SGHRS, CDR2 YFSETQ. CDR3 length: 13 amino acids. V lost 0 bases to trimming and J lost 7 bases, with 10 bases between them.

CDR3 loop: CASSVVGGDEQYF. The CDR3 bases are TGTGCCAGCAGCGTAGTGGGGGGAGACGAGCAGTACTTC. The chain employs TRBV9 and TRBJ2-7; D is perhaps TRBD2 (6 bases). V lost 0 bases and J lost 5, with 9 bases in between. Germline V CDR1 and CDR2: SGDLS, YYNGEE. The length of the CDR3 is 13 residues. The complete variable domain, with remaining parts taken from reference TRBV9 and TRBJ2-7, reads DSGVTQTPKHLITATGQRVTLRCSPRSGDLSVYWYQQSLDQGLQFLIQYYNGEERAKGNILERFSAQQFPDLHSELNLSSLELGDSALYFCASSVVGGDEQYFGPGTRLTVT.

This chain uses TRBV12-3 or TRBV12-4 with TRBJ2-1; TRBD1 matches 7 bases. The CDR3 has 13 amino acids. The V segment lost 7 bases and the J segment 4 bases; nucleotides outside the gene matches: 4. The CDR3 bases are TGTGCCAGCAACCCGGGACAGTACAATGAGCAGTTCTTC. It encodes CASNPGQYNEQFF.